This T cell receptor beta chain emerged from a study of molecular identifiers for immune sequencing clone quantification. TCRdb re-derived calls from the PCR reads in MiXCR, one entry per CDR3 protein. This repertoire shows 600,000 to 650,000 distinct CDR3 sequences, 15% to 20% found once; its top ten account for roughly 0.85%. Germline V CDR1 and CDR2: KGHSY, FQNENV. The CDR3 consists of 17 residues. This clonotype was picked up one time. Antigen unknown. This clone may be a read error of a much larger clone one base away. General study findings and limits: Clones carrying above 20 RNA copies accounted for over 97% of effector molecules, under 1% in naive cells.

Sequenced material: naive CD8+ T cells from blood, with Jurkat cell RNA spiked in. Subset given: FACS-sorted CD8+CD4-CCR7+CD45RA+ naive T cells. The chain couples TRBV16 to TRBJ2-7; the D call may be TRBD1 or TRBD2 (5 bases each). The sequence came from a human donor in good health. Some libraries in this study had Jurkat cell RNA spiked in. In DNA form, the CDR3 reads TGTACCAGCAGCCCCACGCCCGGGACCGAGAGCTCCTACGAGCAGTACTTC. Translated, it gives CTSSPTPGTESSYEQYF.